This TCR beta chain was sequenced during a study of T cell repertoires in cytomegalovirus infection. Study context: Both a matching HLA type and CMV infection were indicated by public TCR beta signatures. Study-wide results and limits: HLA-C-restricted CMV-specific TCR beta clonotypes were dominant in the ex vivo response.

TCRdb independently ran MiXCR on the reads; one entry per CDR3 protein. The sample lists around 300,000 distinct CDR3 sequences, around 25% occurring once. As for this clonotype: The antigen remains undetermined.

Looked up from germline, CDR1 is MNHEY and CDR2 is SMNVEV (reference sequence). Trimming cost V 4 bases and J 3 bases, with 12 bases left between them. CDR3 length: 15 residues. The V call is TRBV27, the J call TRBJ2-2; D call uncertain. The source of this sequence is a human donor in good health (CMV status not recorded). Some clones in this sample may be carry-over from other donors' samples. What was sequenced was PBMCs. Here the CDR3 DNA reads TGTGCCAGCAGTTCACGGTCTTTTTACACCGGGGAGCTGTTTTTT. Protein: CASSSRSFYTGELFF.